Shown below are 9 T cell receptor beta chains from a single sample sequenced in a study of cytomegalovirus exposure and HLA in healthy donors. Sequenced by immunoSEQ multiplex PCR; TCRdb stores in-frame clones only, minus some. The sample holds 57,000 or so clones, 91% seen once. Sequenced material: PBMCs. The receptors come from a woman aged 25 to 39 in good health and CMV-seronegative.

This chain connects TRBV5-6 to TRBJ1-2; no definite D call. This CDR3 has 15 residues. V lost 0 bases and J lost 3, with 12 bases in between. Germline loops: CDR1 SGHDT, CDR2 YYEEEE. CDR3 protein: CASSLGLTTYYGYTF. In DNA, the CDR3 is TGTGCCAGCAGCTTGGGACTAACAACCTACTATGGCTACACCTTC.

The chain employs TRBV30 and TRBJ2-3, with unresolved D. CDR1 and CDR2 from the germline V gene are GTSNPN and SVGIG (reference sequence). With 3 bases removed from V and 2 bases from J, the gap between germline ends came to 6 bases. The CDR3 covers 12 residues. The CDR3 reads CAWSLSTDTQYF. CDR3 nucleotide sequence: TGTGCCTGGAGCCTTTCCACAGATACGCAGTATTTT. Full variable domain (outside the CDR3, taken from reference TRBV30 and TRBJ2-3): SQTIHQWPATLVQPVGSPLSLECTVEGTSNPNLYWYRQAAGRGLQLLFYSVGIGQISSEVPQNLSASRPQDRQFILSSKKLLLSDSGFYLCAWSLSTDTQYFGPGTRLTVL.

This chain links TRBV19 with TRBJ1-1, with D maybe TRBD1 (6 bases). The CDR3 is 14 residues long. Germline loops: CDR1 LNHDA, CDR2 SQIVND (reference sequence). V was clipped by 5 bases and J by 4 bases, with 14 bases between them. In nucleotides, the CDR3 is TGTGCCAGTAGTTCGGGGACATTCGTCACTGAAGCTTTCTTT. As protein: CASSSGTFVTEAFF. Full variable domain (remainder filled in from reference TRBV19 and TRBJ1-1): DGGITQSPKYLFRKEGQNVTLSCEQNLNHDAMYWYRQDPGQGLRLIYYSQIVNDFQKGDIAEGYSVSREKKESFPLTVTSAQKNPTAFYLCASSSGTFVTEAFFGQGTRLTVV.

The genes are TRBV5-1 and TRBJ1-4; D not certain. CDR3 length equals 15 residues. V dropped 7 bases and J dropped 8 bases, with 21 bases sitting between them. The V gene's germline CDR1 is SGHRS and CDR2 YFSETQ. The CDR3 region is CASASSGGYVEKLFF. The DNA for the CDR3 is TGCGCCAGCGCAAGTTCCGGAGGGTATGTGGAAAAACTGTTTTTT. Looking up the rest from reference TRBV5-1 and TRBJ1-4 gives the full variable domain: KAGVTQTPRYLIKTRGQQVTLSCSPISGHRSVSWYQQTPGQGLQFLFEYFSETQRNKGNFPGRFSGRQFSNSRSEMNVSTLELGDSALYLCASASSGGYVEKLFFGSGTQLSVL.

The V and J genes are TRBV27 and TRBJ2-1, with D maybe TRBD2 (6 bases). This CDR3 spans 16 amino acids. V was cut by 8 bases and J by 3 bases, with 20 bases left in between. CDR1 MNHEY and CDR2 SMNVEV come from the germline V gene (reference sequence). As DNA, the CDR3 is TGTGCCAGCCGCGAAACAACTAGCAGCTTCTACAATGAGCAGTTCTTC. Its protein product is CASRETTSSFYNEQFF.

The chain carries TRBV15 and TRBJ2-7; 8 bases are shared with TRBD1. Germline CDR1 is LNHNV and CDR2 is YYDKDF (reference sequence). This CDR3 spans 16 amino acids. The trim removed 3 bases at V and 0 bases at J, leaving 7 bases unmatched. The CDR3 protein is CATSRGTGGSSYEQYF. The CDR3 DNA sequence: TGTGCCACCAGCAGGGGAACAGGGGGAAGCTCCTACGAGCAGTACTTC.

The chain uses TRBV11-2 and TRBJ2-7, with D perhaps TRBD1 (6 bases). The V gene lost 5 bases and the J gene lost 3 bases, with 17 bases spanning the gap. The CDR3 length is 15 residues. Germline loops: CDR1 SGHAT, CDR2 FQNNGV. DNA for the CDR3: TGTGCCAGCAGCCCGCTGGGGGCAGGGATCTACGAGCAGTACTTC. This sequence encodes CASSPLGAGIYEQYF.

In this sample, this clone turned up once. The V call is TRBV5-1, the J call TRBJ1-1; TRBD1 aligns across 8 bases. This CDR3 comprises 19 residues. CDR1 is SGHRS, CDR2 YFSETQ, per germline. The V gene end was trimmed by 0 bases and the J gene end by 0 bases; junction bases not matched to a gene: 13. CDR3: CASSLDGWAGGAMNTEAFF. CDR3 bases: TGCGCCAGCAGCTTGGACGGGTGGGCAGGGGGCGCAATGAACACTGAAGCTTTCTTT. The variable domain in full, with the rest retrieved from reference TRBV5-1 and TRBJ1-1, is KAGVTQTPRYLIKTRGQQVTLSCSPISGHRSVSWYQQTPGQGLQFLFEYFSETQRNKGNFPGRFSGRQFSNSRSEMNVSTLELGDSALYLCASSLDGWAGGAMNTEAFFGQGTRLTVV.

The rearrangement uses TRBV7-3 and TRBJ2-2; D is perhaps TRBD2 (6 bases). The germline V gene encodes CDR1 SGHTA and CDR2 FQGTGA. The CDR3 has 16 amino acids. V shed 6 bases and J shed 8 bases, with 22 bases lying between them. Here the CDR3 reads CASRDPGLPSEGELFF. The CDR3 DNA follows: TGTGCCAGCAGGGACCCGGGACTCCCTTCGGAGGGGGAGCTGTTTTTT. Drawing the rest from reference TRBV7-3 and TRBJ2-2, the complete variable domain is GAGVSQTPSNKVTEKGKYVELRCDPISGHTALYWYRQSLGQGPEFLIYFQGTGAADDSGLPNDRFFAVRPEGSVSTLKIQRTERGDSAVYLCASRDPGLPSEGELFFGEGSRLTVL.